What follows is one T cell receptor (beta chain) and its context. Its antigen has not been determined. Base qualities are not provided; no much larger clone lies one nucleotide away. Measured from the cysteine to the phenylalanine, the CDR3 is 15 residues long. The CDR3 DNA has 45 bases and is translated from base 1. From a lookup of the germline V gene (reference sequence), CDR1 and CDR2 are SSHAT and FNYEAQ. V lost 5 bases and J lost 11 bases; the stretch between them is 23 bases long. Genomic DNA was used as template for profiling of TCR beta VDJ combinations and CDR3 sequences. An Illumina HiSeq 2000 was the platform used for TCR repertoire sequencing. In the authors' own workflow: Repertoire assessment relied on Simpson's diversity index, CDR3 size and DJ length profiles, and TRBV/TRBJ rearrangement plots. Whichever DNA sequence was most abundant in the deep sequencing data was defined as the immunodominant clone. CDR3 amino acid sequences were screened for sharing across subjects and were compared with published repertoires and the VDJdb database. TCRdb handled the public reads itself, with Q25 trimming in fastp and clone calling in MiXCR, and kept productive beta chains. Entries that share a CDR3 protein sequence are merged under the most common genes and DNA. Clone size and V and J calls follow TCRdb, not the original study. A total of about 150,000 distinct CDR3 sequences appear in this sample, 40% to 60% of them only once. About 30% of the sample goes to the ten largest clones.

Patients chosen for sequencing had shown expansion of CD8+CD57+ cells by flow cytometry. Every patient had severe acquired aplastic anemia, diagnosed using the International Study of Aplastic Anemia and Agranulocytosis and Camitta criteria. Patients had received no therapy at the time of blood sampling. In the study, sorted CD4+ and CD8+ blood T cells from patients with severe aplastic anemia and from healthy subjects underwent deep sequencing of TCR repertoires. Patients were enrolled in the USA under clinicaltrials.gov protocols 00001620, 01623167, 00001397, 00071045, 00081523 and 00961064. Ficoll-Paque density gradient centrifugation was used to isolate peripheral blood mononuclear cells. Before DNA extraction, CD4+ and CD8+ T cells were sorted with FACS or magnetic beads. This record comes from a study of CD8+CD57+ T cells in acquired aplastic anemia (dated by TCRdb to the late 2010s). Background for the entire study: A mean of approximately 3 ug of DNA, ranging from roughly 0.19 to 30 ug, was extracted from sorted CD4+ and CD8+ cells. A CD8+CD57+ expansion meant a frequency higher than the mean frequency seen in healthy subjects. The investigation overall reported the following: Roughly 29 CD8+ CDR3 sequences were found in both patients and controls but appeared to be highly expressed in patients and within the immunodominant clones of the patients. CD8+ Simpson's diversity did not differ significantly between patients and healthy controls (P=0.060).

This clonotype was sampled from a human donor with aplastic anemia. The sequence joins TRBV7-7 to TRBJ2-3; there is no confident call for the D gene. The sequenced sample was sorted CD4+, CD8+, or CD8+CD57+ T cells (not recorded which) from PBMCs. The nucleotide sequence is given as TGTGCCAGCAGCCCTAATATAGCAACCGTCTACGAGCAGTATTTT. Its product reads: CASSPNIATVYEQYF.